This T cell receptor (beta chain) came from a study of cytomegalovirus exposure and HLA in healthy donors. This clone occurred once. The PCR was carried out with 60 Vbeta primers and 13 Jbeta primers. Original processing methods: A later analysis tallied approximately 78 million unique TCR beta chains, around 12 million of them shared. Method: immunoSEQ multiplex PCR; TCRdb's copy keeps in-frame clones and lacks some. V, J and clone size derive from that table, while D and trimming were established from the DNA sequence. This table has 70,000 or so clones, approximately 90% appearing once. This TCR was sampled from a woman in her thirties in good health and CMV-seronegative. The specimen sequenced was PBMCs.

The CDR3, as DNA: TGCGCCAGCAGGGACAGGGCACTCCCCGAGCAGTACTTC. Its protein is CASRDRALPEQYF. The chain combines TRBV10-2 with TRBJ2-7, with TRBD1 matching over 8 bases. With 6 bases clipped from V and 6 bases from J, the junction kept 7 bases outside the gene matches. Germline CDR1 reads WSHSY; CDR2 reads SAAADI. This CDR3 has 13 amino acids.